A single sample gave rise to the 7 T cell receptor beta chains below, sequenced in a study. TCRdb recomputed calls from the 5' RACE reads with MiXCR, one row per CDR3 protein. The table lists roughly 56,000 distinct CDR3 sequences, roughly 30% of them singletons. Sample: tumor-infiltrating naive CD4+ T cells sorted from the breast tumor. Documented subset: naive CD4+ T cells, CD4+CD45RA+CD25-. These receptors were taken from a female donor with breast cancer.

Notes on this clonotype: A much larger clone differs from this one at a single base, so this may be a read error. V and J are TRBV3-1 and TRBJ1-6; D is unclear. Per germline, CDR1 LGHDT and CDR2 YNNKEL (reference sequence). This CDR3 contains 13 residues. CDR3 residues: CVSSSETDQVLHF. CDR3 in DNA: TGTGTCAGCAGCTCTGAAACCGACCAGGTCCTCCACTTT.

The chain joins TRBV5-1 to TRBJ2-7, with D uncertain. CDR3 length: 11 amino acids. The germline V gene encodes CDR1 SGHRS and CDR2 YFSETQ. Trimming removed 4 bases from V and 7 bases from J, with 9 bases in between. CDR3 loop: CASSPLGEQYF. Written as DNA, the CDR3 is TGCGCCAGCAGCCCCCTCGGAGAGCAGTACTTC.

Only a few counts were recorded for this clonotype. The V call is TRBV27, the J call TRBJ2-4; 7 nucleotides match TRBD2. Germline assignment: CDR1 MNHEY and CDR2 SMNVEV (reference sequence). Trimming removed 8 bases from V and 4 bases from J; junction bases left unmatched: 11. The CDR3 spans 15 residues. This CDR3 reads CASQYGGSAKNIQYF. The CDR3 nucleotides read TGTGCCAGCCAGTACGGCGGGAGCGCAAAAAACATTCAGTACTTC.

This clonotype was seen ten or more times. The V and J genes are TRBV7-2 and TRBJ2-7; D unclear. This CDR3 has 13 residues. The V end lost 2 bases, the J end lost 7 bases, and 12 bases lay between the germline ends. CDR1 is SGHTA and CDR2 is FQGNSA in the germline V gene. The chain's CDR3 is CASSLLKYKEQYF. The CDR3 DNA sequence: TGTGCCAGCAGCTTATTAAAGTACAAAGAGCAGTACTTC.

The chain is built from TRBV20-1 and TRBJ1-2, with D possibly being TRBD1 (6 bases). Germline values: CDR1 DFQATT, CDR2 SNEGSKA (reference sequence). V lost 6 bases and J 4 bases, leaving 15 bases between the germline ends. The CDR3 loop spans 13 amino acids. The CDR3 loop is CSASQGSGYGYTF. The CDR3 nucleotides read TGCAGTGCCTCTCAGGGGAGTGGCTATGGCTACACCTTC.

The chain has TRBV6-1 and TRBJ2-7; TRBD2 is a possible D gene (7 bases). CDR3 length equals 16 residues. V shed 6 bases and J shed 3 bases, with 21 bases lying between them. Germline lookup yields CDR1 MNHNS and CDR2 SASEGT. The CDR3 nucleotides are TGTGCCAGCAGCCTTATCAAGGGGGAGGGAGTCTACGAGCAGTACTTC. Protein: CASSLIKGEGVYEQYF.

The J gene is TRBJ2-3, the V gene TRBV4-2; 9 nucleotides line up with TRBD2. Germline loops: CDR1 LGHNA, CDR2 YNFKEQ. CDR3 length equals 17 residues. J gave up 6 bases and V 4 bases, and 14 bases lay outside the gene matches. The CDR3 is CASSLTRLRTSADTQYF. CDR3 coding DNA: TGTGCCAGCAGCCTGACTAGGCTAAGGACTAGCGCGGATACGCAGTATTTT.